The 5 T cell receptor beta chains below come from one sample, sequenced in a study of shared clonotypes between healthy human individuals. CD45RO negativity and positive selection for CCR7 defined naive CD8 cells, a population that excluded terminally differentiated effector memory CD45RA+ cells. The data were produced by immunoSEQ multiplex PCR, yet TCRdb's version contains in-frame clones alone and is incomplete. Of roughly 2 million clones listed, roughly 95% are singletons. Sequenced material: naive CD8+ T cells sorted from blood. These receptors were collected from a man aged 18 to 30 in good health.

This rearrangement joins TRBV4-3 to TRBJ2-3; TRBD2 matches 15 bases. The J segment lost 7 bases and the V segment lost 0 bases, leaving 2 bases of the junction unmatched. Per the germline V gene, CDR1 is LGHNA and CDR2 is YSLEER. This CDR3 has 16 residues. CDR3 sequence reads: CASSQEGTSGRYTQYF. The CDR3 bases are TGCGCCAGCAGCCAAGAAGGGACTAGCGGGAGGTATACGCAGTATTTT.

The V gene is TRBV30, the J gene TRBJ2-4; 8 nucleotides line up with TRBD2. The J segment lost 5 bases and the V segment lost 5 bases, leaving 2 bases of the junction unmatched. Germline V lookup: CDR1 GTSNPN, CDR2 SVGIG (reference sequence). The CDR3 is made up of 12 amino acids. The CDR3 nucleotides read TGTGCCTGGGCGGGGGGCGAAAACATTCAGTACTTC. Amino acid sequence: CAWAGGENIQYF.

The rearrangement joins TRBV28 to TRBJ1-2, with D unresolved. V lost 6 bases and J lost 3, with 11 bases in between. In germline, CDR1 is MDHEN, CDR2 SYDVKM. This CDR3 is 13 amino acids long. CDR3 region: CASRLAGDYGYTF. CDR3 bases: TGTGCCAGCAGACTCGCTGGGGACTATGGCTACACCTTC.

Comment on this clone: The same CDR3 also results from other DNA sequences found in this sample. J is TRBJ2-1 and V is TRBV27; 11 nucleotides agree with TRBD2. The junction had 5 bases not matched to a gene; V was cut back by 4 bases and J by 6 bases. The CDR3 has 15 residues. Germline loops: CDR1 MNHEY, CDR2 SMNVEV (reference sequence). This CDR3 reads CASSSLGTSGNEQFF. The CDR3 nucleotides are TGTGCCAGCAGTTCCCTCGGGACTAGCGGCAATGAGCAGTTCTTC.

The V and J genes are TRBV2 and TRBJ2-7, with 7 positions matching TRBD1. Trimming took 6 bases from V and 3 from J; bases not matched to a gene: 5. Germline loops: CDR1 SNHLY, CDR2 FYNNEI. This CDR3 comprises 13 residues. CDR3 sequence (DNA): TGTGCCAGCAGGAACAGGGGATTCTACGAGCAGTACTTC. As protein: CASRNRGFYEQYF. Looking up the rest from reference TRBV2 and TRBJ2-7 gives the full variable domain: EPEVTQTPSHQVTQMGQEVILRCVPISNHLYFYWYRQILGQKVEFLVSFYNNEISEKSEIFDDQFSVERPDGSNFTLKIRSTKLEDSAMYFCASRNRGFYEQYFGPGTRLTVT.